The clone carrying this T cell receptor (beta chain) has just a few counts. Its antigen remains unknown. The data derive from a study of T-cell memory formation after mild COVID-19. Across the study: Largely donor-specific TCR clusters were found. Study conclusions and caveats: Clones shrinking between day 15 and 85 showed a balanced CD4/CD8 split, and those that grew later tilted toward CD4+. The CD4+ clones that contracted clustered mainly within CM and EM, and the CD8+ clones concentrated in EMRA.

Sample barcodes and UMIs were carried by the TCR alpha and TCR beta cDNA libraries that 5'RACE generated with constant-segment primers. TCRdb ran MiXCR on the 5' RACE reads and lists one entry per CDR3 protein. Of 85,000 to 130,000 distinct CDR3 sequences listed, around 10% are singletons. Germline V gene data show CDR1 as MNHEY and CDR2 as SVGEGT. The CDR3 covers 14 residues. V trimming: 5 bases; J trimming: 3 bases; junction bases outside the gene matches: 3. The TCR originated in a young man who had mild COVID-19 (a few samples of this study predate the infection). Cell type and time point are not known. The chain joins TRBV6-2 or TRBV6-3 to TRBJ2-1, with 8 bases aligning to TRBD2. The sequenced sample consisted of PBMCs or a T cell subset sorted from them (not recorded which). The CDR3 spells CASSTRGGYNEQFF. The CDR3 nucleotides read TGTGCCAGCAGTACCCGGGGGGGCTACAATGAGCAGTTCTTC.